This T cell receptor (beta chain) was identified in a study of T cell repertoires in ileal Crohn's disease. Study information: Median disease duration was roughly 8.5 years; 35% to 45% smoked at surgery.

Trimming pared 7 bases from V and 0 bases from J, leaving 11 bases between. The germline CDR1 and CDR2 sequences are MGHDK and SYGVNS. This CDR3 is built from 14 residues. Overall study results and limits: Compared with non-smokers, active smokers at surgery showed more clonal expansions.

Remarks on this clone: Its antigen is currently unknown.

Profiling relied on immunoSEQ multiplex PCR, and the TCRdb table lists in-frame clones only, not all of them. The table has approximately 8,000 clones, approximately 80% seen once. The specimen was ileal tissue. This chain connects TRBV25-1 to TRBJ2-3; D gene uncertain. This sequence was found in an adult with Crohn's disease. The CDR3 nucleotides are TGTGCCAGCACGGAGTCCCTAAGCACAGATACGCAGTATTTT. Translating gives CASTESLSTDTQYF.